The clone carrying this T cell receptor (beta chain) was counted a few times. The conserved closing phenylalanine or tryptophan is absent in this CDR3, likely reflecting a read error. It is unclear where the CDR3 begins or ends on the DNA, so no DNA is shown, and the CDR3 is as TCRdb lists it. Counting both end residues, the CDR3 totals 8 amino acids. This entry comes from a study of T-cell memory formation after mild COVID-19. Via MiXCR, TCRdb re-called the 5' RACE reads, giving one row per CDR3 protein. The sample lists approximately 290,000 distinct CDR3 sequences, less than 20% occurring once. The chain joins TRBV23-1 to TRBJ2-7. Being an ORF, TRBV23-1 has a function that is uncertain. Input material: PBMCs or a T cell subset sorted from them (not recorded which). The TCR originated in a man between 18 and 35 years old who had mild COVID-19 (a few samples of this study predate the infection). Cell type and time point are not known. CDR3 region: CASSKSPS.